This T cell receptor (beta chain) was captured in a study of naive and memory T cell subsets (dated by TCRdb to between 2016 and 2019). Background on the whole study: The figure summarizing the skin biopsy and whole blood samples listed roughly ten blood donors, 7 tuberculin skin test biopsies and 3 saline control biopsies. PCR2 was typically run as a SYBR Green qPCR and stopped at a set threshold, although low-input samples could use end-point PCR of approximately 6 cycles instead.

This clonotype was detected a few times. No antigen is known for it. No clone much larger than this one lies a single base away; base qualities are absent. The library relied on 5' RACE. The ligated cDNA was amplified by four rounds of PCR, in which nested alpha and beta constant region primers were used together with the SP2 primer. For the blood and skin samples, reverse transcription of TCR RNA was done with SuperScript IV along with alpha and beta constant region primers. Using T4 RNA ligase 1, an oligonucleotide carrying both the Illumina SP2 primer and a UMI was ligated onto the 3' end of the cDNA. The 12-nucleotide UMI consisted of two random hexamers with an eight-base spacer between the hexamers to prevent hairpin formation. From the second PCR onward, the TCR alpha and beta chain libraries were handled separately, and dual indexing was used for multiplexing. After pooling, the indexed libraries were analyzed by capillary electrophoresis and sequenced on either an Illumina MiSeq or NextSeq. PhiX DNA at roughly 4.5-7.5% was added to the libraries to raise base diversity and improve cluster recognition. The authors' pipeline ran thus. Demultiplexor extracted UMIs from read 2, combined them with read 1 TCR sequence, and split reads by sample indices. V and J genes and V-J junctions were identified by Decombinator, and each TCR was assigned a five-part identifier that included V and J deletions. Collapsinator used UMIs to correct sequencing errors and PCR amplification heterogeneity, yielding UMI-based abundance per TCR. CDR3Translator turned identifiers into nucleotide sequence, translated the nucleotide sequence into amino acids, and pulled out CDR3 regions based on terminal motifs. After normalization to the amount of input RNA, error-corrected alpha and beta TCR counts from blood and skin were compared. Through fastp at Q25 and MiXCR, TCRdb rebuilt clones from the public reads, retaining in-frame beta chains. Every CDR3 protein is listed once, alongside the most common genes and DNA of its rows. V and J calls and clone size were set by TCRdb, not the authors. The sample has roughly 56,000 distinct CDR3 sequences on record, under 8.5% of them singletons. The ten largest account for 9.7% of the sample.

Using 3' ligation of a UMI-containing oligonucleotide to TCR cDNA, the study laid out a robust and sensitive protocol to amplify, sequence and analyze TCRs. For whole blood analysis, roughly 2.4 ml of peripheral blood was drawn from adult healthy volunteers into Tempus tubes, and RNA was extracted according to the manufacturer's instructions. Total RNA was treated with RQ1 DNase, without cell sorting, prior to reverse transcription, with an input of roughly 1 to 1000 ng being targeted. Libraries were prepared from skin biopsies and whole blood so that pipeline robustness could be tested in samples in which T cells form a minority population. The research as a whole found: The RNA-based method was acknowledged to be potentially sensitive to changes in TCR transcripts with T cell activation and differentiation.

This sequence was found in a male donor in good health.

CDR3 region: CASSSRDGQETQYF. The base sequence is TGTGCCAGCAGCTCCCGGGACGGACAAGAGACCCAGTACTTC. The chain was built from TRBV12-3 or TRBV12-4 and TRBJ2-5; the D gene could be either TRBD1 or TRBD2, each agreeing at 5 bases. Taken from cysteine to phenylalanine, the CDR3 has 14 residues. Only CDR3 DNA is held: 42 bases, read in frame from base 1. V gives up 6 bases and J gives up 2 bases, and the segment between their germline ends measures 13 bases.